Below are 16 T cell receptor beta chains sequenced from a single sample in a study of T-cell reconstitution after alpha-beta-depleted transplantation in children. Unique molecular identifiers featured in how the TCRbeta library was prepared. TCRdb processed the PCR reads anew with MiXCR; each CDR3 protein has one entry. The sample lists approximately 350,000 distinct CDR3 sequences, roughly 14% occurring once. The sample in question was PBMCs, obtained from the stem cell graft. Source of these receptors: a human donor who donated a stem cell graft to a child with Fanconi anemia.

This clonotype turned up a few times. The chain joins TRBV7-2 to TRBJ2-2, with TRBD1 identical over 10 bases. After removal of 4 bases from V and 7 bases from J, the junction contained 9 bases not matched to a gene. The CDR3 consists of 16 residues. From germline, CDR1 is SGHTA and CDR2 FQGNSA. The CDR3 DNA is TGTGCCAGCAGCTCTTTGACAGGGGGCGCGGTCGGGGAGCTGTTTTTT. Its protein product is CASSSLTGGAVGELFF.

In its sample, this clonotype was seen many times. V gene TRBV5-1 combines with J gene TRBJ2-3; possibly TRBD1 for D (6 bases). The ends were cut back, 1 base at V and 5 bases at J, with 14 bases in the middle. CDR1 SGHRS and CDR2 YFSETQ come from the germline V gene. CDR3 length: 15 residues. The CDR3 DNA sequence: TGCGCCAGCAGCTTGACCCCCCAGGGGAAAGATACGCAGTATTTT. Translation gives CASSLTPQGKDTQYF.

The chain links TRBV5-1 to TRBJ2-7; D is possibly TRBD2 (5 bases). Trimming stripped 1 base from V and 3 bases from J, with 17 bases between. Germline CDR1 is SGHRS and CDR2 is YFSETQ. The CDR3 runs to 16 residues. CDR3 residues: CASSLKVSQADYEQYF. The DNA for the CDR3 is TGCGCCAGCAGCTTGAAAGTCTCCCAAGCGGACTACGAGCAGTACTTC.

In this sample, this clonotype turned up many times. This chain joins TRBV11-2 and TRBJ2-2, with D unclear. Germline CDR1 SGHAT, CDR2 FQNNGV. The germline V and J ends were trimmed by 3 bases and 0 bases, with 8 bases remaining between them. This CDR3 contains 15 residues. The CDR3 loop is CASSFFDTNTGELFF. For the CDR3, the DNA is TGTGCCAGCAGCTTTTTCGATACGAACACCGGGGAGCTGTTTTTT.

This clonotype was detected ten times or more. The chain carries TRBV6-1 and TRBJ1-1; 9 nucleotides align to TRBD1. Germline V gives CDR1 MNHNS, CDR2 SASEGT. After removal of 7 bases from V and 5 bases from J, the junction contained 8 bases not matched to a gene. The CDR3 totals 14 residues. The CDR3 is CASMQPGTGTEAFF. In DNA, the CDR3 is TGTGCCAGCATGCAGCCCGGGACAGGGACTGAAGCTTTCTTT.

This clonotype was detected many times. The chain links TRBV20-1 to TRBJ1-1, with D tentatively TRBD1 (6 bases). This CDR3 spans 13 amino acids. Germline V gives CDR1 DFQATT, CDR2 SNEGSKA (reference sequence). V lost 3 bases, J lost 7 bases, and 15 bases lay in between. CDR3 nucleotides: TGCAGTGCTAGGGGGACCGGGACATTTGAAGCTTTCTTT. As protein: CSARGTGTFEAFF.

This clonotype was counted many times. The CDR3 coding sequence is TGTGCCACCCCCGCGGCGAACACCGGGGAGCTGTTTTTT. This codes for CATPAANTGELFF. V and J are TRBV7-2 and TRBJ2-2; D is ambiguous. The CDR3 is 13 residues long. Between the trimmed V and J ends, which lost 10 bases and 0 bases, there was a span of 9 bases. CDR1 SGHTA and CDR2 FQGNSA come from the germline V gene.

This clonotype came up many times. V and J are TRBV28 and TRBJ2-2; the D gene could be TRBD1 or TRBD2 (6 bases each). CDR1 MDHEN and CDR2 SYDVKM come from the germline V gene. This CDR3 region has 15 residues. With 7 bases removed from V and 3 bases from J, the gap between germline ends came to 15 bases. The CDR3 region is CASTPGGHHTGELFF. As DNA, the CDR3 is TGTGCCAGCACTCCCGGGGGACACCACACCGGGGAGCTGTTTTTT.

This clonotype was recorded a few times. J is TRBJ1-5 and V is TRBV30; D ambiguous. The CDR3 sequence is 13 residues long. From germline, CDR1 is GTSNPN and CDR2 SVGIG (reference sequence). Deletions cut 0 bases from V and 8 bases from J, with 11 bases between. This CDR3 reads CAWSVNPREPQHF. CDR3 nucleotide sequence: TGTGCCTGGAGTGTAAACCCAAGGGAGCCCCAGCATTTT. The full variable domain, with the rest looked up from reference TRBV30 and TRBJ1-5, is SQTIHQWPATLVQPVGSPLSLECTVEGTSNPNLYWYRQAAGRGLQLLFYSVGIGQISSEVPQNLSASRPQDRQFILSSKKLLLSDSGFYLCAWSVNPREPQHFGDGTRLSIL.

This clonotype was detected ten times or more. This sequence joins TRBV9 and TRBJ1-5; 9 nucleotides agree with TRBD1. Germline V gene lookup returns CDR1 SGDLS and CDR2 YYNGEE. V was pared by 3 bases and J by 4 bases, with 11 bases of the junction left unmatched. This CDR3 region has 17 residues. The CDR3 DNA is TGTGCCAGCAGCGGCACGGACAGGGGTTTATGGAATCAGCCCCAGCATTTT. It is translated as CASSGTDRGLWNQPQHF.

This clonotype was seen repeatedly, ten times or more. The rearrangement links TRBV11-2 to TRBJ2-2; D tentatively fits TRBD1 or TRBD2 (6 bases each). V dropped 2 bases and J dropped 2 bases, with 18 bases sitting between them. Looked up from germline, CDR1 is SGHAT and CDR2 is FQNNGV. This CDR3 comprises 18 residues. The DNA of the CDR3 is TGTGCCAGCAGCTTATATGGTCCGGGGGCGTCAAACACCGGGGAGCTGTTTTTT. Translated: CASSLYGPGASNTGELFF.

This clonotype was found many times. The chain couples TRBV5-1 to TRBJ1-6, with unresolved D. The CDR3 has 14 amino acids. V was cut by 4 bases and J by 7 bases, with 12 bases left in between. CDR1 SGHRS and CDR2 YFSETQ come from the germline V gene. The CDR3 spells CASSPARGNSPLHF. CDR3 DNA: TGCGCCAGCAGCCCTGCACGAGGAAATTCACCCCTCCACTTT.

This clonotype was seen at least ten times. The chain is built from TRBV3-1 and TRBJ2-1; TRBD1 is a possible D gene (8 bases). V was cut by 0 bases and J by 4 bases, with 19 bases left in between. CDR1 is LGHDT and CDR2 is YNNKEL in the germline V gene (reference sequence). The CDR3 has 18 residues. The chain's CDR3 is CASSQDYRGGSRYNEQFF. The CDR3 DNA sequence: TGTGCCAGCAGCCAAGATTACAGGGGGGGCAGTAGATACAATGAGCAGTTCTTC.

The sample holds many counts of this clonotype. This sequence joins TRBV4-2 and TRBJ2-5; 9 bases line up with TRBD2. Germline assignment: CDR1 LGHNA and CDR2 YNFKEQ. V dropped 3 bases and J dropped 5; count of bases not matched to a gene: 10. This CDR3 spans 16 amino acids. The CDR3 nucleotides read TGTGCCAGCAGCCATTCCACTCAGCGGGGGGAGGAGACCCAGTACTTC. It encodes CASSHSTQRGEETQYF.

This clonotype appeared a few times. The chain links TRBV3-1 to TRBJ1-2; D call uncertain. Germline V gives CDR1 LGHDT, CDR2 YNNKEL (reference sequence). V was pared by 2 bases and J by 1 base, with 17 bases between. This CDR3 contains 17 residues. DNA of the CDR3: TGTGCCAGCAGCCAAATTAGGTCGGCTGGGCATAACTATGGCTACACCTTC. Protein: CASSQIRSAGHNYGYTF.

The table lists this clonotype with a few counts. The gene calls are TRBV7-9 and TRBJ1-1; D is unresolved. Looked up from germline, CDR1 is SEHNR and CDR2 is FQNEAQ (reference sequence). The CDR3 length is 13 residues. The V and J ends lost 1 base and 5 bases respectively, with 8 bases between them. The CDR3 protein is CASSLEARTEAFF. CDR3 in DNA: TGTGCCAGCAGCTTAGAGGCTAGGACTGAAGCTTTCTTT.